These 28 T cell receptor beta chains were all obtained from the same sample, sequenced in a study of tumor and adjacent non-tumor tissue in lung cancer. This sample's RNA came from whole unsorted tissue. A modified ARM-PCR protocol with three rounds of nested PCR amplified TCRbeta. Via MiXCR, TCRdb re-called the multiplex PCR reads, giving one row per CDR3 protein. The table lists roughly 150,000 distinct CDR3 sequences, about 71% of them singletons. Source material: lung tumor tissue. These receptor sequences come from a man between 60 and 75 years old with small cell lung cancer.

The table lists this clonotype with a few counts. V gene TRBV30 combines with J gene TRBJ2-7, with 7 bases identical to TRBD2. With 6 bases clipped from V and 3 bases from J, the junction kept 8 bases outside the gene matches. CDR1 and CDR2 from the germline V gene are GTSNPN and SVGIG (reference sequence). The CDR3 spans 13 residues. DNA for the CDR3: TGTGCCTGCTCCGGGACTAATAACTACGAGCAGTACGTC. The encoded protein is CACSGTNNYEQYV.

Note on this clonotype: One end of the junction varies from germline; a read error may be responsible. The chain carries TRBV20-1 and TRBJ1-2; tentative D call: TRBD1 (5 bases). Germline V gene data show CDR1 as DFQATT and CDR2 as SNEGSKA (reference sequence). The CDR3 is made up of 12 amino acids. The CDR3 bases are TGCAATGCTAAGACAGCTAACTATGGCTACACCTTC. The encoded protein is CNAKTANYGYTF.

At least ten counts were recorded for this clonotype. J is TRBJ2-7 and V is TRBV20-1, with a weak D call TRBD1 (5 bases). V shed 6 bases and J shed 5 bases, with 17 bases lying between them. Germline CDR1 and CDR2: DFQATT and SNEGSKA (reference sequence). The CDR3 runs 13 residues. The CDR3 DNA reads as TGCAGTGCGAATCTGCCAGGGTATCACGAGCAGTACTTC. This codes for CSANLPGYHEQYF.

Only one count was recorded for this clonotype. The chain is built from TRBV30 and TRBJ1-5, with D possibly matching TRBD1 (5 bases). Germline assignment: CDR1 GTSNPN and CDR2 SVGIG (reference sequence). The CDR3 sequence is 12 residues long. V gave up 0 bases and J gave up 9 bases, with 9 bases separating them. The CDR3 nucleotides read TGTGCCTGGAGTGTAGGGGATCGGCCCCAGCATTTT. The encoded protein is CAWSVGDRPQHF.

Notes on this clonotype: Sequence at one end of the junction differs from germline and may be a read error. V is TRBV29-1 and J is TRBJ2-2; the D gene is possibly TRBD2 (7 bases). Germline V lookup: CDR1 SQVTM, CDR2 ANQGSEA. CDR3 length equals 14 residues. In DNA form, the CDR3 reads TGCAGCGCCCGAGGGGGGGCGTACACCGGTGAGCTGTTTTTT. This sequence encodes CSARGGAYTGELFF.

This clonotype was seen repeatedly, ten times or more. The J gene is TRBJ2-1, the V gene TRBV5-1; TRBD2 matches at 7 bases. Germline CDR1 reads SGHRS; CDR2 reads YFSETQ. The CDR3 has 15 amino acids. Unmatched junction bases numbered 5, after V lost 5 bases and J lost 0 bases. In DNA form, the CDR3 reads TGCGCCAGCAGGGGCGGGACTAACTCCTACAATGAGCAGTTCTTC. Its translation: CASRGGTNSYNEQFF.

This clonotype was recorded at least ten times. The chain carries TRBV6-5 and TRBJ2-5, with 15 bases identical to TRBD2. CDR3 length: 17 residues. Germline trimming cut 6 bases from V and 0 bases from J; bases unmatched to any gene: 5. The germline gives CDR1 MNHEY, CDR2 SVGAGI. CDR3 protein: CASRPGTSGRYQETQYF. The CDR3, as DNA: TGTGCCAGCAGACCGGGGACTAGCGGGAGGTACCAAGAGACCCAGTACTTC.

The chain combines TRBV12-5 with TRBJ2-6, with D unclear. Germline CDR1 and CDR2: LGHNT and FRNRAP. The CDR3 sequence is 16 residues long. The ends were cut back, 6 bases at V and 0 bases at J, with 12 bases in the middle. The CDR3 sequence is CASGSNHLSGANVLTF. The CDR3 nucleotides are TGTGCTAGTGGCTCAAACCATCTCTCTGGGGCCAACGTCCTGACTTTC. Full variable domain (rest looked up from reference TRBV12-5 and TRBJ2-6): DARVTQTPRHKVTEMGQEVTMRCQPILGHNTVFWYRQTMMQGLELLAYFRNRAPLDDSGMPKDRFSAEMPDATLATLKIQPSEPRDSAVYFCASGSNHLSGANVLTFGAGSRLTVL.

For this clonotype: This may arise from a read error, as a much more abundant clone is one base away. The chain couples TRBV20-1 to TRBJ2-7; 7 nucleotides line up with TRBD1. Unmatched junction bases numbered 13, after V lost 0 bases and J lost 5 bases. Per the germline V gene, CDR1 is DFQATT and CDR2 is SNEGSKA (reference sequence). This CDR3 contains 16 residues. The CDR3 DNA sequence: TGCAGTGCTAGAGATCAGGACAGGCTTATCACCGACGAGCAGTACTTC. It encodes CSARDQDRLITDEQYF.

Turning to this clonotype: A read error is possible here, since a much larger clone lies one base away. V and J are TRBV20-1 and TRBJ2-1; 10 positions match TRBD2. The CDR3 loop spans 14 amino acids. CDR1 and CDR2 (germline): DFQATT, SNEGSKA (reference sequence). The V gene end was trimmed by 6 bases and the J gene end by 5 bases; junction bases not matched to a gene: 7. The DNA of the CDR3 is TGCAGTGCGACACTAGCGGGAATAAACAATGAGCAGTTCTTC. Protein product: CSATLAGINNEQFF.

V gene TRBV5-1 combines with J gene TRBJ2-7; D unresolved. This CDR3 contains 13 residues. Germline CDR1 reads SGHRS; CDR2 reads YFSETQ. V was trimmed by 6 bases and J by 0 bases, leaving 10 bases between them. The DNA for the CDR3 is TGCGCCAGCACCCCCGGGCCCTCCTACGAGCAGTACTTC. It is translated as CASTPGPSYEQYF.

As regards this clonotype: A junction boundary mismatches the germline segment, possibly from a read error. This chain uses TRBV11-2 with TRBJ2-1, with a weak D call TRBD1 (5 bases). Germline CDR1 SGHAT, CDR2 FQNNGV. CDR3 size: 13 residues. This chain's CDR3 is CASSLRQNNEQSF. The DNA for the CDR3 is TGTGCCAGCAGCTTAAGACAGAACAATGAGCAGTCCTTC.

This clonotype was picked up many times. The chain has TRBV20-1 and TRBJ2-3; D is undetermined. There are 12 residues in the CDR3. The germline V gene encodes CDR1 DFQATT and CDR2 SNEGSKA (reference sequence). The V end was cut by 4 bases, the J end by 4 bases, with 9 bases between. The CDR3 nucleotides are TGCAGTGCTATGGGTCTGGCAGATACGCAGTATTTT. This sequence encodes CSAMGLADTQYF.

This clonotype was seen a handful of times. This rearrangement joins TRBV10-3 to TRBJ1-5, with 9 bases fitting TRBD1. The ends lost 3 bases at V and 1 base at J; junction bases unmatched: 4. The CDR3 is 16 residues long. The germline gives CDR1 ENHRY, CDR2 SYGVKD. The CDR3 is CAISEQGALSNQPQHF. Written as DNA, the CDR3 is TGTGCCATCAGTGAACAGGGGGCCCTCAGCAATCAGCCCCAGCATTTT.

Turning to this clonotype: Germline is not matched at one junction end, which may reflect a read error. This chain joins TRBV11-2 and TRBJ2-3; TRBD1 might be the D (5 bases). The CDR3 contains 16 residues. The V gene's germline CDR1 is SGHAT and CDR2 FQNNGV. CDR3 in amino acids: CASSLLMTGHTGTQYF. The CDR3 bases are TGTGCCAGCAGCTTATTGATGACGGGTCACACAGGTACGCAGTATTTT.

CDR3 sequence (DNA): TGTGCCAGCAGTGAAGTCAGCGGGAGTTCCTATACGCAGTATTTT. Protein: CASSEVSGSSYTQYF. The genes are TRBV6-1 and TRBJ2-3; 8 nucleotides align to TRBD2. The CDR3 loop spans 15 amino acids. From germline, CDR1 is MNHNS and CDR2 SASEGT. Losses at the gene ends were 1 base for V and 7 bases for J; bases not matched to a gene: 7.

This chain connects TRBV20-1 to TRBJ2-1; no reliable D call. CDR1 DFQATT and CDR2 SNEGSKA come from the germline V gene (reference sequence). Trimming removed 2 bases at V and 0 bases at J, with 14 bases between. The CDR3 covers 16 residues. In DNA, the CDR3 is TGCAGTGCTAGATCTGGCAAGCCCGACTCCTACAATGAGCAGTTCTTC. Its translation is CSARSGKPDSYNEQFF.

On this clonotype: At one of its ends the junction is not consistent with the germline gene, which may arise from a read error. The V and J genes are TRBV12-3 or TRBV12-4 and TRBJ2-7; TRBD2 matches 9 bases. This CDR3 spans 14 amino acids. This CDR3 is CATQHSGSSYEKYF. Here the CDR3 DNA reads TGTGCCACCCAACATAGCGGGAGCTCCTACGAGAAGTATTTC.

To note about this clonotype: A much larger clone lies a single base off, so this may be a read error. V is TRBV20-1 and J is TRBJ2-3, with 8 bases lining up with TRBD2. V gave up 4 bases and J gave up 3 bases; unmatched junction bases: 21. CDR1 is DFQATT, CDR2 SNEGSKA, per germline (reference sequence). The CDR3 totals 19 residues. The DNA for the CDR3 is TGCAGTGCTACCTCAAATAGACTAGCGCGAGGGCGACTTACAGATACGCAGTATTTT. It is translated as CSATSNRLARGRLTDTQYF.

This clonotype is labeled as medium-sized. V usage is TRBV11-2 and J usage is TRBJ2-1; D is ambiguous. The CDR3 is 15 amino acids. Germline V gives CDR1 SGHAT, CDR2 FQNNGV. V was shortened by 3 bases and J by 5 bases, with 14 bases between the two germline ends. The CDR3 loop reads CASSFVSPPHNEQFF. The CDR3 DNA is TGTGCCAGCAGCTTCGTTTCTCCCCCCCACAATGAGCAGTTCTTC.

The V call is TRBV28, the J call TRBJ2-2; D is ambiguous. This CDR3 is built from 12 residues. The V and J ends lost 5 bases and 5 bases respectively, with 6 bases between them. Germline assignment: CDR1 MDHEN and CDR2 SYDVKM. The CDR3 reads CASSGSTGELFF. DNA of the CDR3: TGTGCCAGCAGTGGTAGTACCGGGGAGCTGTTTTTT.

Turning to this clonotype: Germline is not matched at one junction end, which may reflect a read error. The chain has TRBV11-3 and TRBJ2-7; D remains unclear. CDR1 is SGHNT and CDR2 is YENEEA in the germline V gene. The CDR3 spans 12 residues. The CDR3 DNA reads TGTGCCAGTAGCTTGGGTGCATACGAGCAGTACTTC. Protein product: CASSLGAYEQYF.

A single count supports this clonotype. Its ends do not fully match the called genes, so a read error is possible. The chain recombines TRBV2 with TRBJ2-3; D might be TRBD2 (5 bases). CDR3 length: 16 amino acids. CDR1 and CDR2 from the germline V gene are SNHLY and FYNNEI. CDR3 region: CTSSGSGSSYTDTQYF. The CDR3 region has the DNA TGTACCAGCAGTGGTTCGGGGTCTAGCTACACAGATACGCAGTATTTT.

On this clonotype itself: The junction departs from the called germline gene at one end, perhaps through a read error. This sequence joins TRBV12-5 and TRBJ1-4; D is unclear. Germline CDR1 reads LGHNT; CDR2 reads FRNRAP. The CDR3 contains 14 residues. In DNA, the CDR3 is TGTGCTAGTGGTCCAAGTCTGACTAATGAAAAACTGTCTTTT. Encoded protein: CASGPSLTNEKLSF.

With respect to this clonotype: One end of the junction varies from germline; a read error may be responsible. The chain carries TRBV6-1 and TRBJ1-5; D perhaps matches TRBD1 (5 bases). Germline lookup yields CDR1 MNHNS and CDR2 SASEGT. The CDR3 runs to 15 residues. The CDR3 DNA sequence: TGTGCCAGTAGGGCCGGGACGGATAGCAATCAGCTCCAGCATTTT. Translating it yields CASRAGTDSNQLQHF.

Points on this clonotype: Compared with germline, one end of the junction differs, possibly owing to a read error. The chain joins TRBV11-2 to TRBJ2-1; tentatively, D is TRBD1 (6 bases). Germline loops: CDR1 SGHAT, CDR2 FQNNGV. The CDR3 is 12 amino acids. In DNA form, the CDR3 reads TGTACCAGCAGCTTGGGGGACAATGAGCACTTCTTC. This translates into CTSSLGDNEHFF.

The sample holds one count of this clonotype. The chain combines TRBV11-2 with TRBJ2-3; 8 positions agree with TRBD2. V shed 0 bases and J 15 bases; nucleotides not matched to a gene: 11. The CDR3 sequence is 14 residues long. CDR1 is SGHAT and CDR2 is FQNNGV in the germline V gene. Here the CDR3 reads CASSLEAGVHTHYF. The CDR3, as DNA: TGTGCCAGCAGCTTAGAAGCGGGGGTACATACCCACTATTTT. Complete variable domain (other parts from reference TRBV11-2 and TRBJ2-3): EAGVAQSPRYKIIEKRQSVAFWCNPISGHATLYWYQQILGQGPKLLIQFQNNGVVDDSQLPKDRFSAERLKGVDSTLKIQPAKLEDSAVYLCASSLEAGVHTHYFGPGTRLTVL.

The chain links TRBV24-1 to TRBJ2-1, with 7 nucleotides matching TRBD1. Trimming took 3 bases from V and 8 from J; bases not matched to a gene: 15. The CDR3 has 17 residues. The germline gives CDR1 KGHDR, CDR2 SFDVKD. The CDR3 protein is CATSDIMGTNRGDEQFF. The CDR3 DNA sequence: TGTGCCACCAGTGATATTATGGGGACAAACAGGGGCGATGAGCAGTTCTTC.